The 14 T cell receptor beta chains given below trace back to one sample, sequenced in a study of blood T cell repertoires in COVID-19. Sequencing was performed with immunoSEQ multiplex PCR; in TCRdb, only in-frame clones are kept and a portion is missing. Among 120,000 or so clones listed, 90% were seen once. Sequencing used peripheral blood. All receptors derive from a man in his forties or fifties with active COVID-19.

CDR3 bases: TGTGCCAGCAGTTACAGGACAGGGTATGAAGCTTTCTTT. Protein: CASSYRTGYEAFF. The J gene is TRBJ1-1, the V gene TRBV6-5, with 8 nucleotides matching TRBD1. This CDR3 is built from 13 residues. The V segment lost 2 bases and the J segment 7 bases; nucleotides outside the gene matches: 3. Germline-derived CDR1 and CDR2 are MNHEY and SVGAGI.

The V and J genes are TRBV5-8 and TRBJ1-4; 7 nucleotides agree with TRBD1. Germline assignment: CDR1 SGHTS and CDR2 YDEGEE. The CDR3 runs 13 residues. The junction had 7 bases not matched to a gene; V was cut back by 4 bases and J by 10 bases. The CDR3 sequence: CASSEGQIGKLFF. CDR3 nucleotides: TGTGCCAGCAGCGAGGGACAGATCGGAAAACTGTTTTTT.

The rearrangement joins TRBV5-1 to TRBJ2-2, with 7 bases lining up with TRBD2. CDR3 size: 15 residues. Germline V CDR1 and CDR2: SGHRS, YFSETQ. With 4 bases clipped from V and 3 bases from J, the junction kept 6 bases outside the gene matches. The CDR3 sequence is CASSPLAGDTGELFF. The CDR3 coding sequence is TGCGCCAGCAGCCCACTGGCGGGAGACACCGGGGAGCTGTTTTTT.

V gene TRBV9 combines with J gene TRBJ1-5, with D possibly TRBD1 on 5 matching bases. The CDR3 sequence is 12 residues long. V was clipped by 4 bases and J by 7 bases, with 9 bases between them. Germline CDR1 is SGDLS and CDR2 is YYNGEE. The DNA for the CDR3 is TGTGCCAGCAGCCTCCCAGGGCAGCCCCAGCATTTT. This gives the protein CASSLPGQPQHF.

The gene calls are TRBV19 and TRBJ1-2, with a tentative D call TRBD1 (5 bases). Deletions cut 8 bases from V and 0 bases from J, with 16 bases between. The CDR3 sequence is 15 residues long. The germline CDR1 and CDR2 sequences are LNHDA and SQIVND (reference sequence). DNA of the CDR3: TGTGCCAGTGGGGGGTACAGCGATGCTAACTATGGCTACACCTTC. This gives the protein CASGGYSDANYGYTF.

This sequence joins TRBV10-1 and TRBJ1-1; D perhaps matches TRBD1 (6 bases). The V end was cut by 2 bases, the J end by 0 bases, with 10 bases between. Germline V lookup: CDR1 WNHNN, CDR2 SYGVQD (reference sequence). The CDR3 is 15 residues long. CDR3 region: CASSEGGHLNTEAFF. The CDR3 coding sequence is TGCGCCAGCAGTGAGGGGGGACACCTGAACACTGAAGCTTTCTTT.

The chain employs TRBV30 and TRBJ1-4; no firm D call. Germline loops: CDR1 GTSNPN, CDR2 SVGIG (reference sequence). Trimming shortened V by 5 bases and J by 11 bases, and 15 bases separated the two germline ends. The CDR3 contains 12 residues. The CDR3 nucleotides are TGTGCCTGGGGTAGCCGCCGCCGTAAACTGTTTTTT. This codes for CAWGSRRRKLFF.

The sample holds one count of this clone. This sequence joins TRBV6-5 and TRBJ1-2, with 8 nucleotides matching TRBD1. The junction had 7 bases not matched to a gene; V was cut back by 2 bases and J by 8 bases. The CDR3 runs to 14 residues. Germline loops: CDR1 MNHEY, CDR2 SVGAGI. In DNA form, the CDR3 reads TGTGCCAGCAGTTACAGACAGGGGTCGGGGGGCTACACCTTC. Translation gives CASSYRQGSGGYTF.

On this clone itself: Within the sample, other DNA sequences also encode this same CDR3. The chain links TRBV24-1 to TRBJ2-1, with TRBD2 identical over 8 bases. V trimming: 0 bases; J trimming: 0 bases; junction bases outside the gene matches: 3. From germline, CDR1 is KGHDR and CDR2 SFDVKD. This CDR3 has 17 residues. Here the CDR3 reads CATSDLTSGSSYNEQFF. The DNA of the CDR3 is TGTGCCACCAGTGATTTGACTAGCGGATCCTCCTACAATGAGCAGTTCTTC.

In its sample, this clone was seen a few times. The chain links TRBV4-1 to TRBJ2-1, with a possible D match to TRBD2 (6 bases). The CDR3 has 15 residues. V was cut by 6 bases and J by 5 bases, with 17 bases left in between. CDR1 and CDR2 from the germline V gene are MGHRA and YSYEKL. DNA of the CDR3: TGCGCCAGCAGAAGAGTCTGGAGGGACGACAATGAGCAGTTCTTC. Encoded protein: CASRRVWRDDNEQFF.

The chain recombines TRBV11-2 with TRBJ2-2; possible D gene TRBD1, 6 bases. Trimming shortened V by 5 bases and J by 1 base, and 8 bases separated the two germline ends. This CDR3 comprises 14 residues. Per the germline V gene, CDR1 is SGHAT and CDR2 is FQNNGV. DNA for the CDR3: TGTGCCAGCAGCCTGACAGGGAACACCGGGGAGCTGTTTTTT. It codes for CASSLTGNTGELFF.

The chain carries TRBV5-1 and TRBJ2-1, with 7 bases fitting TRBD2. Losses at the gene ends were 0 bases for V and 7 bases for J; bases not matched to a gene: 4. CDR1 SGHRS and CDR2 YFSETQ come from the germline V gene. There are 14 residues in the CDR3. CDR3 amino acids: CASSLGLARNEQFF. DNA of the CDR3: TGCGCCAGCAGCTTGGGACTAGCCCGGAATGAGCAGTTCTTC.

The chain links TRBV5-6 to TRBJ2-5, with TRBD2 matching over 9 bases. This CDR3 contains 18 residues. V lost 0 bases to trimming and J lost 2 bases; unmatched junction nucleotides: 11. Germline loops: CDR1 SGHDT, CDR2 YYEEEE. CDR3: CASSLGFARGGPQETQYF. The CDR3 nucleotides read TGTGCCAGCAGCTTGGGGTTTGCGCGGGGGGGACCTCAAGAGACCCAGTACTTC. Supplemented by reference TRBV5-6 and TRBJ2-5, the full variable domain reads DAGVTQSPTHLIKTRGQQVTLRCSPKSGHDTVSWYQQALGQGPQFIFQYYEEEERQRGNFPDRFSGHQFPNYSSELNVNALLLGDSALYLCASSLGFARGGPQETQYFGPGTRLLVL.

This chain links TRBV15 with TRBJ2-5; D perhaps matches TRBD1 (6 bases). The CDR3 is 16 amino acids. Trimming took 0 bases from V and 1 from J, leaving 12 bases between them. Germline-derived CDR1 and CDR2 are LNHNV and YYDKDF (reference sequence). The DNA for the CDR3 is TGTGCCACCAGCAGAGATGCAGGGGTGGGCCAAGAGACCCAGTACTTC. Residues: CATSRDAGVGQETQYF.